The 7 T cell receptor beta chains below come from one sample, sequenced in a study of blood T cell repertoires in COVID-19. Some clones are missing from TCRdb's copy, which holds only in-frame ones; the method was immunoSEQ multiplex PCR. The table lists around 300,000 clones, around 90% of them singletons, with 1.5% to 2% in the top ten. Sequences were obtained from PBMCs or T cells enriched from blood (not recorded which). These receptors were collected from a woman aged 40-49 years who had recovered from COVID-19.

This chain uses TRBV10-2 with TRBJ1-5; D ambiguous. Germline V gives CDR1 WSHSY, CDR2 SAAADI. CDR3 length: 12 amino acids. V lost 3 bases and J 3 bases, leaving 3 bases between the germline ends. This CDR3 reads CASSDHNQPQHF. For the CDR3, the DNA is TGCGCCAGCAGTGACCACAATCAGCCCCAGCATTTT.

This clone turned up a few times. V and J are TRBV19 and TRBJ2-6; D perhaps matches TRBD2 (6 bases). The V gene's germline CDR1 is LNHDA and CDR2 SQIVND (reference sequence). V lost 7 bases and J 1 base, leaving 14 bases between the germline ends. This CDR3 spans 16 amino acids. The CDR3 here is CASNSIRGSGANVLTF. CDR3 coding DNA: TGTGCCAGTAACTCAATACGGGGGTCTGGGGCCAACGTCCTGACTTTC.

The gene calls are TRBV5-1 and TRBJ2-1; tentative D call: TRBD1 (5 bases). Trimming took off 0 bases at V and 3 bases at J, with 7 bases between the two ends. This CDR3 is built from 14 residues. Germline assignment: CDR1 SGHRS and CDR2 YFSETQ. DNA of the CDR3: TGCGCCAGCAGCTTGGGACAGTTCTACAATGAGCAGTTCTTC. It codes for CASSLGQFYNEQFF.

The chain links TRBV28 to TRBJ2-5, with 8 bases identical to TRBD2. The trim removed 7 bases at V and 1 base at J, leaving 11 bases unmatched. The CDR3 has 16 residues. Looked up from germline, CDR1 is MDHEN and CDR2 is SYDVKM. The CDR3 loop is CASTPHGREIQETQYF. The CDR3 nucleotides are TGTGCCAGCACCCCTCACGGGAGGGAAATCCAAGAGACCCAGTACTTC. Variable domain in full (rest from reference TRBV28 and TRBJ2-5): DVKVTQSSRYLVKRTGEKVFLECVQDMDHENMFWYRQDPGLGLRLIYFSYDVKMKEKGDIPEGYSVSREKKERFSLILESASTNQTSMYLCASTPHGREIQETQYFGPGTRLLVL.

The rearrangement uses TRBV3-1 (or the pseudogene TRBV3-2) and TRBJ2-2, with TRBD2 as a possible D gene (5 bases). The germline V gene has CDR1 LGHDT and CDR2 YNNKEL (reference sequence). CDR3 length: 16 amino acids. The V gene lost 3 bases and the J gene lost 8 bases, with 19 bases spanning the gap. The CDR3 nucleotides read TGTGCCAGCAGCCATCCCCGAGACTATACTGTGGGGGAGCTGTTTTTT. It specifies CASSHPRDYTVGELFF.

The V gene is TRBV9, the J gene TRBJ1-6; TRBD1 matches at 8 bases. This CDR3 has 16 residues. Germline loops: CDR1 SGDLS, CDR2 YYNGEE. The V and J ends lost 4 bases and 3 bases, in that order; junction bases with no gene match: 6. CDR3 loop: CASSSGQAIYNSPLHF. In DNA form, the CDR3 reads TGTGCCAGCAGCTCGGGACAGGCCATCTATAATTCACCCCTCCACTTT. Variable domain in full (rest from reference TRBV9 and TRBJ1-6): DSGVTQTPKHLITATGQRVTLRCSPRSGDLSVYWYQQSLDQGLQFLIQYYNGEERAKGNILERFSAQQFPDLHSELNLSSLELGDSALYFCASSSGQAIYNSPLHFGNGTRLTVT.

This clone appeared once. This sequence joins TRBV6-5 and TRBJ1-4; 8 nucleotides match TRBD1. This CDR3 has 14 amino acids. The V segment lost 6 bases and the J segment 8 bases; nucleotides outside the gene matches: 8. Germline CDR1 MNHEY, CDR2 SVGAGI. CDR3 bases: TGTGCCAGCAGCGACAGGGGACGAGGCGAAAAACTGTTTTTT. Its translation is CASSDRGRGEKLFF.